The entry below gives a single TCR beta chain sequence along with its context. This entry is derived from a study of control samples from healthy donors and cancer patients. Clones were read by immunoSEQ multiplex PCR, and TCRdb kept only the in-frame ones, dropping some. The top ten hold 0.95% to 1.1% of the sample, which has 160,000 or so clones, 96% seen once. This clonotype was sampled from a woman under 40 in good health. The source material was blood.

CDR3 nucleotide sequence: TGTGCCTGGAGTGTACTAAAGGGAGGACAGGGCCTGAGAGCTTTCTTT. Its translation is CAWSVLKGGQGLRAFF. V is TRBV30 and J is TRBJ1-1; 8 positions agree with TRBD1. V lost 0 bases to trimming and J lost 10 bases; unmatched junction nucleotides: 16. The CDR3 consists of 16 residues. Germline CDR1 and CDR2: GTSNPN and SVGIG (reference sequence).